This is a list of T cell receptor beta chains from one sample in a study of T cell responses to AZD1222 COVID-19 vaccine. Profiled with immunoSEQ multiplex PCR; TCRdb holds only in-frame clones, not every one. The sample yields around 130,000 clones, around 94% seen once. Sequencing was performed on peripheral blood, taken on day 0 of AZD1222 vaccination. The receptors stem from an adult in good health. The CDR3 runs from the conserved cysteine through the conserved F or W. D genes are given only for firm matches. The listing skips clone size in some rows; elsewhere it reads once, few, many or a size class.

clone size	D gene	V gene	J gene	CDR3 protein	CDR3 DNA
few	NA	TRBV24-1	TRBJ1-2	CATSGNTDYGYTF	TGTGCCACCAGTGGTAACACTGACTATGGCTACACCTTC
once	NA	TRBV7-6	TRBJ1-3	CASSNRVLSGNTIYF	TGTGCCAGCAGCAACAGGGTGCTGTCTGGAAACACCATATATTTT
NA	TRBD2	TRBV28	TRBJ2-1	CASSLWTSDLTYNEQFF	TGTGCCAGCAGTTTATGGACTAGCGACTTAACCTACAATGAGCAGTTCTTC
NA	TRBD1	TRBV7-9	TRBJ2-2	CASSPDRVPGELFF	TGTGCCAGCAGCCCGGACAGGGTTCCCGGGGAGCTGTTTTTT
NA	NA	TRBV7-9	TRBJ1-6	CASSLADSGYNSPLHF	TGTGCCAGCAGCTTAGCTGACAGCGGCTATAATTCACCCCTCCACTTT
NA	NA	TRBV6-5	TRBJ2-1	CASSSGTGRKQFF	TGTGCCAGCAGTTCAGGCACCGGACGGAAGCAGTTCTTC
few	NA	TRBV2	TRBJ2-7	CASWAGPAYEQYF	TGTGCCAGCTGGGCGGGACCAGCCTACGAGCAGTACTTC
NA	NA	TRBV18	TRBJ1-3	CASSTGTSSGNTIYF	TGTGCCAGCTCAACCGGGACATCCTCTGGAAACACCATATATTTT
NA	TRBD1	TRBV27	TRBJ2-7	CASSLRNPDRGTYEQYF	TGTGCCAGCAGTTTACGGAACCCGGACAGGGGGACCTACGAGCAGTACTTC
NA	NA	TRBV27	TRBJ2-2	CASSLFEGDGLFF	TGTGCCAGCAGTTTATTCGAGGGGGATGGGCTGTTTTTT
NA	NA	TRBV14	TRBJ2-5	CASSPLGQETQYF	TGTGCCAGCAGCCCCCTGGGGCAAGAGACCCAGTACTTC
NA	NA	TRBV5-4	TRBJ1-2	CASSLAVGSVSSYTF	TGTGCCAGCAGCTTGGCTGTGGGGTCCGTTAGTAGCTACACCTTC
NA	TRBD1	TRBV29-1	TRBJ1-2	CSVGGQGPGYTF	TGCAGCGTTGGAGGACAGGGGCCCGGCTACACCTTC
NA	TRBD2	TRBV13	TRBJ2-3	CASSLDGGRGSTDTQYF	TGTGCCAGCAGCTTAGATGGCGGGAGGGGGAGTACAGATACGCAGTATTTT
NA	TRBD2	TRBV7-2	TRBJ2-1	CASSSDPSGVSNEQFF	TGTGCCAGCAGCTCCGACCCTAGCGGGGTCTCCAATGAGCAGTTCTTC
NA	NA	TRBV5-1	TRBJ2-1	CASSFGGSSYNEQFF	TGCGCCAGCAGCTTTGGGGGAAGCTCCTACAATGAGCAGTTCTTC
NA	NA	TRBV6-6	TRBJ2-7	CASSSAGLYEQYF	TGTGCCAGCAGTTCGGCAGGGCTATACGAGCAGTACTTC
NA	TRBD1	TRBV18	TRBJ2-7	CASSPLGQAYEQYF	TGTGCCAGCTCACCCCTTGGACAGGCCTACGAGCAGTACTTC
NA	NA	TRBV6-5	TRBJ1-5	CASGRDNQPQHF	TGTGCCAGTGGCAGGGACAATCAGCCCCAGCATTTT
NA	TRBD1	TRBV2	TRBJ1-2	CASNIGGGRNYGYTF	TGTGCCAGCAACATCGGAGGGGGCCGGAACTATGGCTACACCTTC
NA	NA	TRBV19	TRBJ1-2	CATREADSYGYTF	TGTGCCACCCGAGAGGCGGATTCCTATGGCTACACCTTC
NA	TRBD2	TRBV7-8	TRBJ2-5	CASSPLAGGSPETQYF	TGTGCCAGCAGCCCCTTAGCGGGAGGCTCGCCAGAGACCCAGTACTTC
NA	NA	TRBV6-2/TRBV6-3	TRBJ2-7	CASGRTQPYEQYF	TGTGCCAGCGGCCGGACTCAACCCTACGAGCAGTACTTC
NA	NA	TRBV10-2	TRBJ1-1	CASSASRVDEAFF	TGCGCCAGCAGTGCGTCCAGGGTAGACGAAGCTTTCTTT
NA	NA	TRBV6-2/TRBV6-3	TRBJ2-3	CASSYSNQAVDTQYF	TGTGCCAGCAGTTACTCGAATCAGGCGGTGGATACGCAGTATTTT
NA	TRBD2	TRBV19	TRBJ2-5	CASSRAGGQETQYF	TGTGCCAGTAGTCGGGCGGGAGGACAAGAGACCCAGTACTTC
NA	TRBD1	TRBV10-3	TRBJ1-2	CAISGDRGPYGYTF	TGTGCCATCAGTGGGGACAGGGGGCCCTATGGCTACACCTTC
NA	NA	TRBV12-3/TRBV12-4	TRBJ1-5	CASGGGGNQPQHF	TGTGCCAGCGGTGGGGGCGGGAATCAGCCCCAGCATTTT
once	NA	TRBV2	TRBJ2-2	CASSVTRHFPNTGELFF	TGTGCCAGCAGTGTAACACGACACTTCCCGAACACCGGGGAGCTGTTTTTT
once	NA	TRBV4-2	TRBJ1-3	CASSQEGEGDTIYF	TGTGCCAGCAGCCAAGAAGGGGAGGGGGACACCATATATTTT
NA	NA	TRBV4-1	TRBJ2-1	CASSQEGWGEQFF	TGCGCCAGCAGCCAGGAGGGCTGGGGTGAGCAGTTCTTC
NA	TRBD1	TRBV13	TRBJ2-1	CASSLVRGQRSYNEQFF	TGTGCCAGCAGCTTAGTTCGGGGACAGAGGTCCTACAATGAGCAGTTCTTC
NA	NA	TRBV18	TRBJ1-1	CASSPPSGNTEAFF	TGTGCCAGCTCACCACCATCCGGGAACACTGAAGCTTTCTTT
NA	TRBD1	TRBV28	TRBJ1-2	CASSSGQIYGYTF	TGTGCCAGCAGCTCGGGACAGATCTATGGCTACACCTTC
NA	NA	TRBV3-1/TRBV3-2	TRBJ2-4	CASSQVVQAKNIQYF	TGTGCCAGCAGCCAAGTGGTGCAAGCCAAAAACATTCAGTACTTC
NA	NA	TRBV27	TRBJ2-4	CASSASAKNIQYF	TGTGCCAGCAGTGCCTCCGCCAAAAACATTCAGTACTTC
NA	TRBD1	TRBV10-2	TRBJ2-5	CASRPDRAPETQYF	TGCGCCAGCAGACCAGACAGGGCCCCAGAGACCCAGTACTTC
NA	TRBD2	TRBV20-1	TRBJ2-1	CSASPLSGVYNEQFF	TGCAGTGCTAGTCCCCTTAGCGGGGTCTACAATGAGCAGTTCTTC
once	NA	TRBV5-1	TRBJ1-5	CASSLVAGDSNQPQHF	TGCGCCAGCAGCTTGGTGGCCGGCGATAGCAATCAGCCCCAGCATTTT
NA	TRBD1	TRBV2	TRBJ1-6	CASRRLQGADNSPLHF	TGTGCCAGCAGAAGACTACAGGGGGCGGATAATTCACCCCTCCACTTT